Presented here are 15 T cell receptor beta chains from one specimen sequenced in a study of blood T cell repertoires in COVID-19. TCRdb keeps only in-frame clones here, not all; method: immunoSEQ multiplex PCR. This table holds about 250,000 clones, approximately 84% found once. Input material: PBMCs or T cells enriched from blood (not recorded which). All receptors come from a man aged 18 to 30 who had recovered from COVID-19.

The rearrangement uses TRBV28 and TRBJ1-1; D perhaps matches TRBD1 (6 bases). Looked up from germline, CDR1 is MDHEN and CDR2 is SYDVKM. V was trimmed by 6 bases and J by 4 bases, leaving 15 bases between them. This CDR3 region has 14 residues. CDR3 sequence: CASRLGGASTEAFF. CDR3 nucleotide sequence: TGTGCCAGCAGGTTAGGGGGGGCTAGCACTGAAGCTTTCTTT.

This sequence joins TRBV9 and TRBJ2-5, with TRBD1 matching 9 bases. J gave up 3 bases and V 0 bases, and 6 bases lay outside the gene matches. The CDR3 loop spans 16 amino acids. Germline V gives CDR1 SGDLS, CDR2 YYNGEE. CDR3 loop: CASSVASTGGEETQYF. In DNA, the CDR3 is TGTGCCAGCAGCGTAGCCTCGACAGGGGGGGAAGAGACCCAGTACTTC.

The CDR3 region has the DNA TGTGCCAGCAGCGGACTAGCGGGAGGCGTTGTAAACATTCAGTACTTC. Its protein product is CASSGLAGGVVNIQYF. The gene calls are TRBV28 and TRBJ2-4, with 14 bases identical to TRBD2. J gave up 6 bases and V 6 bases, and 7 bases lay outside the gene matches. The CDR3 spans 16 residues. Germline loops: CDR1 MDHEN, CDR2 SYDVKM.

The chain employs TRBV7-9 and TRBJ1-1; D is unclear. The CDR3 sequence is 13 residues long. The V gene lost 5 bases and the J gene lost 4 bases, with 11 bases spanning the gap. Germline CDR1 SEHNR, CDR2 FQNEAQ (reference sequence). Here the CDR3 DNA reads TGTGCCAGCAGCCCAGGACTGGGCACTGAAGCTTTCTTT. Its protein product is CASSPGLGTEAFF.

The V gene is TRBV13, the J gene TRBJ2-2, with D perhaps matching TRBD2 (6 bases). The V end lost 5 bases, the J end lost 5 bases, and 18 bases lay between the germline ends. The CDR3 spans 16 residues. Germline values: CDR1 PRHDT, CDR2 FYEKMQ (reference sequence). In DNA form, the CDR3 reads TGTGCCAGCAGCCCCCCCAGTGGAGGGCCGACCGGGGAGCTGTTTTTT. It translates to CASSPPSGGPTGELFF.

The chain combines TRBV29-1 with TRBJ2-7, with 7 positions matching TRBD1. The CDR3 sequence is 13 residues long. Germline CDR1 reads SQVTM; CDR2 reads ANQGSEA. Unmatched junction bases numbered 7, after V lost 6 bases and J lost 2 bases. The chain's CDR3 is CSVRRDSTYEQYF. The CDR3 coding sequence is TGCAGCGTCCGCCGGGACAGCACCTACGAGCAGTACTTC.

This chain links TRBV4-2 with TRBJ2-7, with D unclear. Germline V lookup: CDR1 LGHNA, CDR2 YNFKEQ. The CDR3 consists of 16 residues. V shed 0 bases and J shed 0 bases, with 12 bases lying between them. CDR3 loop: CASSQERSASSYEQYF. In DNA form, the CDR3 reads TGTGCCAGCAGCCAAGAACGCTCAGCGAGCTCCTACGAGCAGTACTTC.

This chain connects TRBV27 to TRBJ1-1; TRBD1 might be the D (5 bases). The germline V gene has CDR1 MNHEY and CDR2 SMNVEV (reference sequence). CDR3 length: 15 amino acids. Trimming removed 3 bases at V and 4 bases at J, with 15 bases between. The CDR3 bases are TGTGCCAGCAGTTTGGCAGTACGGGGGACCACTGAAGCTTTCTTT. Protein: CASSLAVRGTTEAFF.

The V call is TRBV7-3, the J call TRBJ2-4; D is perhaps TRBD1 (6 bases). Germline V gene data show CDR1 as SGHTA and CDR2 as FQGTGA. CDR3 length equals 13 residues. V was pared by 1 base and J by 8 bases, with 9 bases between. CDR3 nucleotides: TGTGCCAGCAGCTTAAACAGGGAACACATTCAGTACTTC. This sequence encodes CASSLNREHIQYF.

The chain uses TRBV5-1 and TRBJ1-6; 8 bases line up with TRBD1. CDR3 size: 17 residues. V lost 4 bases, J lost 7 bases, and 13 bases stayed unmatched. The germline gives CDR1 SGHRS, CDR2 YFSETQ. In DNA, the CDR3 is TGCGCCAGCAGCAAACGCTCCGCGAGACAGGGGAATTCACCCCTCCACTTT. The encoded protein is CASSKRSARQGNSPLHF.

This clone was counted once. V and J are TRBV5-1 and TRBJ1-2; 10 bases map to TRBD1. The CDR3 is 15 amino acids. The V gene end was trimmed by 1 base and the J gene end by 6 bases; junction bases not matched to a gene: 6. Germline V gives CDR1 SGHRS, CDR2 YFSETQ. The DNA of the CDR3 is TGCGCCAGCAGCTTGATGGGACAGGGGTCCGATGGCTACACCTTC. Its protein product is CASSLMGQGSDGYTF.

In this sample, this clone turned up once. This chain joins TRBV7-2 and TRBJ2-1; 7 bases align to TRBD2. V was pared by 1 base and J by 3 bases, with 3 bases of the junction left unmatched. In germline, CDR1 is SGHTA, CDR2 FQGNSA. This CDR3 contains 15 residues. CDR3 DNA: TGTGCCAGCAGCTTAGGGGCGGGGGACTACAATGAGCAGTTCTTC. This sequence encodes CASSLGAGDYNEQFF.

The chain recombines TRBV6-4 with TRBJ1-5; perhaps TRBD1 as D (6 bases). The CDR3 is made up of 14 amino acids. The germline CDR1 and CDR2 sequences are MRHNA and SNTAGT. Trimming shortened V by 4 bases and J by 6 bases, and 13 bases separated the two germline ends. DNA for the CDR3: TGTGCCAGCAGTGGGGGGCTGGCTGTTCAGCCCCAGCATTTT. The encoded protein is CASSGGLAVQPQHF.

This chain connects TRBV7-8 to TRBJ2-5; D may be TRBD2 (7 bases). V was clipped by 5 bases and J by 3 bases, with 13 bases between them. Per germline, CDR1 SGHVS and CDR2 FQNEAQ. The CDR3 is 14 residues long. CDR3 sequence: CASSRGATKETQYF. The CDR3 DNA sequence: TGTGCCAGCAGCCGGGGGGCTACAAAAGAGACCCAGTACTTC. Complete variable domain (other parts from reference TRBV7-8 and TRBJ2-5): GAGVSQSPRYKVAKRGQDVALRCDPISGHVSLFWYQQALGQGPEFLTYFQNEAQLDKSGLPSDRFFAERPEGSVSTLKIQRTQQEDSAVYLCASSRGATKETQYFGPGTRLLVL.

This rearrangement joins TRBV5-8 to TRBJ1-4, with D possibly being TRBD1 (6 bases). Germline CDR1 is SGHTS and CDR2 is YDEGEE. The germline V and J ends were trimmed by 4 bases and 4 bases, with 11 bases remaining between them. The CDR3 sequence is 14 residues long. CDR3 sequence (DNA): TGTGCCAGCAGCCATGGACAGAGTAATGAAAAACTGTTTTTT. Its protein is CASSHGQSNEKLFF.